The 10 T cell receptor beta chains below were found in one sample sequenced in a study of shared clonotypes between healthy human individuals. This table comes from immunoSEQ multiplex PCR, and its TCRdb copy is limited to in-frame clones, with some not included. Here the sample spans 200,000 to 250,000 clones, 65% to 70% being singletons. The sequenced sample consisted of memory CD4+ T cells sorted from blood. Described subset: CD45RA-negative fraction. The receptors come from a man under 40 in good health.

Only a few counts were recorded for this clone. The J gene is TRBJ1-4, the V gene TRBV7-9, with 8 bases that match TRBD1. The trim removed 4 bases at V and 6 bases at J, leaving 10 bases unmatched. Germline values: CDR1 SEHNR, CDR2 FQNEAQ (reference sequence). CDR3 length equals 16 residues. The CDR3 DNA follows: TGTGCCAGCAGCTCCGGACAGGGATCGTCCTATGAAAAACTGTTTTTT. This gives the protein CASSSGQGSSYEKLFF. The full variable domain, rest sourced from reference TRBV7-9 and TRBJ1-4, is DTGVSQNPRHKITKRGQNVTFRCDPISEHNRLYWYRQTLGQGPEFLTYFQNEAQLEKSRLLSDRFSAERPKGSFSTLEIQRTEQGDSAMYLCASSSGQGSSYEKLFFGSGTQLSVL.

V gene TRBV18 combines with J gene TRBJ2-5; no definite D call. V gave up 6 bases and J gave up 5 bases, with 7 bases separating them. In germline, CDR1 is KGHSH, CDR2 LQKENI. This CDR3 comprises 11 residues. The CDR3 sequence: CASSDEETQYF. The CDR3 nucleotides are TGTGCCAGCTCGGATGAGGAGACCCAGTACTTC.

This clone was detected a few times. The chain carries TRBV27 and TRBJ1-2, with 9 bases that match TRBD1. V shed 6 bases and J 6 bases; nucleotides not matched to a gene: 8. The CDR3 is 14 residues long. Germline-derived CDR1 and CDR2 are MNHEY and SMNVEV (reference sequence). CDR3 nucleotides: TGTGCCAGCAGGAGAGCCGGGACAGGGAATGGCTACACCTTC. Translated: CASRRAGTGNGYTF.

The chain uses TRBV18 and TRBJ1-1; 8 bases agree with TRBD1. Germline V gives CDR1 KGHSH, CDR2 LQKENI. This CDR3 spans 17 amino acids. Germline trimming cut 6 bases from V and 0 bases from J; bases unmatched to any gene: 12. The CDR3 region has the DNA TGTGCCAGCTCCCCGACGCCGGGGGACAGGCTGAACACTGAAGCTTTCTTT. Translated: CASSPTPGDRLNTEAFF. The full variable domain, completed using reference TRBV18 and TRBJ1-1, is NAGVMQNPRHLVRRRGQEARLRCSPMKGHSHVYWYRQLPEEGLKFMVYLQKENIIDESGMPKERFSAEFPKEGPSILRIQQVVRGDSAAYFCASSPTPGDRLNTEAFFGQGTRLTVV.

This chain connects TRBV16 to TRBJ2-2; D is unclear. Trimming removed 4 bases at V and 4 bases at J, with 16 bases between. Germline V lookup: CDR1 KGHSY, CDR2 FQNENV. The CDR3 runs to 16 residues. As DNA, the CDR3 is TGTGCCAGCAGCCCACAATCCCCCGACACCACCGGGGAGCTGTTTTTT. Its translation: CASSPQSPDTTGELFF.

This clone came up a few times. V gene TRBV10-3 combines with J gene TRBJ1-2; D is unclear. Trimming shortened V by 6 bases and J by 0 bases, and 8 bases separated the two germline ends. The CDR3 covers 13 residues. CDR1 is ENHRY, CDR2 SYGVKD, per germline. The DNA for the CDR3 is TGTGCCATCAGGTACACCTCTAACTATGGCTACACCTTC. It specifies CAIRYTSNYGYTF.

The gene calls are TRBV6-1 and TRBJ1-1; 7 bases are shared with TRBD1. CDR1 is MNHNS and CDR2 is SASEGT in the germline V gene. Trimming removed 6 bases from V and 0 bases from J; junction bases left unmatched: 7. The CDR3 spans 15 residues. CDR3 coding DNA: TGTGCCAGCAGGGGGACAGTGGCTATGAACACTGAAGCTTTCTTT. Its protein product is CASRGTVAMNTEAFF.

The gene calls are TRBV7-2 and TRBJ2-7, with D possibly being TRBD2 (5 bases). This CDR3 is 13 amino acids long. CDR1 and CDR2 from the germline V gene are SGHTA and FQGNSA. The V end was cut by 1 base, the J end by 12 bases, with 16 bases between. The CDR3 DNA is TGTGCCAGCAGCTTAGAAGCGGAGAAGGCCCGGTACTTC. Translation: CASSLEAEKARYF. The variable domain in full, completed from reference TRBV7-2 and TRBJ2-7, reads GAGVSQSPSNKVTEKGKDVELRCDPISGHTALYWYRQSLGQGLEFLIYFQGNSAPDKSGLPSDRFSAERTGGSVSTLTIQRTQQEDSAVYLCASSLEAEKARYFGPGTRLTVT.

The chain joins TRBV28 to TRBJ2-7; perhaps D is TRBD1 or TRBD2 (6 bases each). Trimming shortened V by 6 bases and J by 7 bases, and 22 bases separated the two germline ends. CDR1 is MDHEN, CDR2 SYDVKM, per germline. This CDR3 has 15 amino acids. In nucleotides, the CDR3 is TGTGCCAGCAGGGAGACCGGGACATCGGGGAGGGAGCAGTACTTC. Encoded protein: CASRETGTSGREQYF.

This clone was observed a handful of times. The chain is built from TRBV11-2 and TRBJ2-7, with 8 bases aligning to TRBD2. Trimming cost V 5 bases and J 3 bases; bases outside gene matches: 6. The CDR3 covers 14 residues. Germline assignment: CDR1 SGHAT and CDR2 FQNNGV. The CDR3 DNA sequence: TGTGCCAGCAGCCCACGGACTAGCTACTACGAGCAGTACTTC. Protein: CASSPRTSYYEQYF. The whole variable domain, remainder taken from reference TRBV11-2 and TRBJ2-7, is EAGVAQSPRYKIIEKRQSVAFWCNPISGHATLYWYQQILGQGPKLLIQFQNNGVVDDSQLPKDRFSAERLKGVDSTLKIQPAKLEDSAVYLCASSPRTSYYEQYFGPGTRLTVT.